This TCR beta chain was found in a study of T cells in narcolepsy. Background on the study: Patients with NT1 or NT2 and healthy control donors were enrolled. Study results and limitations: Autoreactive clone sequences were missing from some blood memory CD4+ repertoires. Comparing one patient's CSF and blood CD4+ clonotypes highlighted HCRT- and TRIB2-specific autoreactive clonotypes.

The CDR3 is made up of 17 amino acids. V lost 4 bases to trimming and J lost 2 bases; unmatched junction nucleotides: 7. The germline gives CDR1 SGHTA, CDR2 FQGTGA. A note on this clone: The antigen remains undetermined.

The method was immunoSEQ multiplex PCR; TCRdb's version includes in-frame clones alone and lacks a portion of them. The sample lists 25,000 to 35,000 clones; under 90% were seen once. The chain recombines TRBV7-3 with TRBJ2-1; the match to TRBD2 covers 11 bases. The sample consisted of CD45RA- memory CD4+ T cells from PBMCs. The sequence derives from a human donor with narcolepsy. CDR3 sequence reads: CASSSARLAGTYNEQFF. The CDR3, as DNA: TGTGCCAGCAGCTCCGCCCGACTAGCGGGGACCTACAATGAGCAGTTCTTC.